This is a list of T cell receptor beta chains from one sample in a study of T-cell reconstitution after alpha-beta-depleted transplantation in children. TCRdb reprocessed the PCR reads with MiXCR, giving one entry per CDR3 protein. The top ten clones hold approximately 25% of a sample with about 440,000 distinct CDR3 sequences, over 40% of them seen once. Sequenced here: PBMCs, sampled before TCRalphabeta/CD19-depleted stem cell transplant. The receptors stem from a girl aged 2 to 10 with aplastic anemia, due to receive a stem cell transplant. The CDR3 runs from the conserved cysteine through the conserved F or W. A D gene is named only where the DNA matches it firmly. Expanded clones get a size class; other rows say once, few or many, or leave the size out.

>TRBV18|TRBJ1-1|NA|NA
CASSPGTRVAEAFF
TGTGCCAGCTCACCCGGGACGAGGGTCGCTGAAGCTTTCTTT
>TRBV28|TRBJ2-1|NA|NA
CASSPWSGEVNEQFF
TGTGCCAGCAGCCCGTGGAGTGGGGAGGTCAATGAGCAGTTCTTC
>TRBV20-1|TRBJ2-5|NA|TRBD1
CSARDPQHSQGKGQETQYF
TGCAGTGCTAGAGACCCACAACACTCACAGGGGAAGGGGCAAGAGACCCAGTACTTC
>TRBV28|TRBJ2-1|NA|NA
CASSPRIEQFF
TGTGCCAGCAGCCCACGGATTGAGCAGTTCTTC
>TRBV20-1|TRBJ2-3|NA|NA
CSAAFFGQGGADTQYF
TGCAGTGCGGCATTTTTCGGACAGGGAGGGGCAGATACGCAGTATTTT
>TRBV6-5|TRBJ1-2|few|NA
CASSSSGTTTYGYTF
TGTGCCAGCAGTTCATCCGGGACAACTACCTATGGCTACACCTTC
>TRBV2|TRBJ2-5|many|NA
CASSERGPEETQYF
TGTGCCAGCAGTGAACGAGGGCCTGAAGAGACCCAGTACTTC
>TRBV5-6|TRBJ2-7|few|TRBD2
CASSLARAGGPSLLASEQYF
TGTGCCAGCAGCTTGGCCCGAGCGGGAGGGCCCTCCTTACTTGCCTCAGAGCAGTACTTC
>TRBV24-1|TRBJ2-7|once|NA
CATSEPTGPSREQYF
TGTGCCACCAGTGAACCCACAGGGCCCTCCAGGGAGCAGTACTTC
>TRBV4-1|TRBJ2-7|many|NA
CASSQDLGRDEQYF
TGCGCCAGCAGCCAAGATCTGGGCCGAGACGAGCAGTACTTC